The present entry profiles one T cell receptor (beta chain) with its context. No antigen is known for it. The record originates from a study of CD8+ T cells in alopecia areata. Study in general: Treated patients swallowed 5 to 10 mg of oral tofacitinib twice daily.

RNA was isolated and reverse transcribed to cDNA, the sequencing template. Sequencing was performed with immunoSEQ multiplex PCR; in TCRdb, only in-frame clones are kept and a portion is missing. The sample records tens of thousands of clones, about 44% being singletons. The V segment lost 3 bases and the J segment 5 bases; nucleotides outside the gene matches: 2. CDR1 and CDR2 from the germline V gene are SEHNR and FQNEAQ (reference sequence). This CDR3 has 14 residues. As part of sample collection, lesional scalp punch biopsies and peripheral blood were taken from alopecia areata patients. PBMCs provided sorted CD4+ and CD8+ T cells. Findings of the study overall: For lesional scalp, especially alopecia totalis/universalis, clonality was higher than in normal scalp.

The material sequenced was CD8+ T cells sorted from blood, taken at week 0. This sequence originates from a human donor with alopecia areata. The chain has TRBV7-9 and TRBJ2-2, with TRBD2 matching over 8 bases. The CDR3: CASSLGLGTGELFF. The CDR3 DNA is TGTGCCAGCAGCTTGGGACTAGGGACCGGGGAGCTGTTTTTT. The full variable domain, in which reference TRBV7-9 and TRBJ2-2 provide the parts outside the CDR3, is DTGVSQNPRHKITKRGQNVTFRCDPISEHNRLYWYRQTLGQGPEFLTYFQNEAQLEKSRLLSDRFSAERPKGSFSTLEIQRTEQGDSAMYLCASSLGLGTGELFFGEGSRLTVL.